The source of this T cell receptor beta chain is a study of cytomegalovirus exposure and HLA in healthy donors. V shed 5 bases, J shed 4 bases, and the junction held 9 bases outside the gene matches. The CDR3 length is 15 residues. Germline V gene data show CDR1 as MDHEN and CDR2 as SYDVKM. PCR involved 60 Vbeta and 13 Jbeta primers. Libraries were prepared by immunoSEQ multiplex PCR; TCRdb keeps only in-frame clonotypes and omits some of them. This table lists under 100,000 clones. Overall study results and limits: A later analysis associated around 17,000 TCR beta sequences with HLA alleles at a 0.05 false discovery rate. In a later analysis, TCR beta V- and J-gene trimming showed a link to a missense DCLRE1C variant.

Notes on this clone: Antigen: not known.

Sequencing was carried out using PBMCs. This clonotype was sampled from a woman under 40 in good health and CMV-seronegative. The genes are TRBV28 and TRBJ1-2, with 8 bases matching TRBD1. In DNA form, the CDR3 reads TGTGCCAGCAGTATCCCGGACAGGGAGGGCTATGGCTACACCTTC. It yields the protein CASSIPDREGYGYTF.